Shown below are 2 T cell receptor beta chains from a single sample sequenced in a study of T cell repertoires in cytomegalovirus infection. TCRdb analysed the reads with MiXCR anew, one entry per CDR3 protein. This table holds 110,000 or so distinct CDR3 sequences, under 30% found once. No antigen has been assigned to these receptors. The sample in question was CD8+ T cells from cultured PBMCs, obtained from culture after CMV antigen stimulation. The receptor set was obtained from a human donor in good health (CMV status not recorded). Some clones in this sample may be carry-over from other donors' samples.

The rearrangement joins TRBV2 to TRBJ2-7; a weak D match, TRBD2 (6 bases). Deletions cut 7 bases from V and 5 bases from J, with 15 bases between. The CDR3 contains 13 residues. Germline loops: CDR1 SNHLY, CDR2 FYNNEI. The CDR3 region has the DNA TGTGCCAGCAACGGAGGGAGTGGGAACGAGCAGTACTTC. Amino acids: CASNGGSGNEQYF.

This clonotype came up many times. The chain couples TRBV7-9 to TRBJ2-1; D gene unclear. CDR1 SEHNR and CDR2 FQNEAQ come from the germline V gene (reference sequence). With 5 bases removed from V and 7 bases from J, the gap between germline ends came to 12 bases. This CDR3 contains 13 residues. CDR3 coding DNA: TGTGCCAGCAGCCCGCTTCAGAGGAATGAGCAGTTCTTC. It encodes CASSPLQRNEQFF.